This T cell receptor (beta chain) was obtained from a study of CD8 T cells in Susac syndrome. General study points: As the study acknowledged, the number of individuals who were part of its TCR sequencing and HLA analysis was relatively small.

J lost 2 bases, V lost 2 bases, and 8 bases had no gene match. The germline V gene encodes CDR1 LNHNV and CDR2 YYDKDF (reference sequence). The length of the CDR3 is 17 residues. With respect to this clonotype: Its antigen is currently unknown.

RNA was extracted with the RNeasy kit, and a quantity of 0.5 to 1 ug was reverse transcribed using random hexamers. By means of immunoSEQ multiplex PCR, TCR beta CDR3 spanning 54 Vbeta and 13 Jbeta underwent amplification. Via MiXCR, TCRdb re-called the immunoSEQ multiplex PCR reads, giving one row per CDR3 protein. The data contain fewer than 350,000 distinct CDR3 sequences, about 82% of them seen just once; the ten biggest clones take up around 0.2%. Negative isolation yielded CD8+ and CD4+ T cells; FACS enriched TEMRA cells. The genes are TRBV15 and TRBJ2-1; 8 nucleotides line up with TRBD2. The sequence was collected from a human donor with multiple sclerosis. Sequencing was performed on CD8+ T cells from PBMCs. Here the CDR3 reads CATSRLSGREPYNEQFF. CDR3 nucleotides: TGTGCCACCAGCAGATTAAGCGGGAGAGAGCCCTACAATGAGCAGTTCTTC.